Following are 11 T cell receptor beta chains from one sample sequenced in a study of blood T cells in healthy people across ages. A second about 7 to 11 cycle PCR used barcoded and J-beta primers. TCRdb itself ran the 5' RACE reads through MiXCR, one entry per CDR3 protein. Of hundreds of thousands of distinct CDR3 sequences in the sample, around 46% are singletons; the top ten hold 13%. Sequencing used blood. The receptors come from a man between 25 and 39 years old in good health.

The chain is built from TRBV20-1 and TRBJ1-2, with 8 bases that match TRBD1. Trimming removed 5 bases from V and 1 base from J; junction bases left unmatched: 9. The CDR3 consists of 15 residues. Germline CDR1 reads DFQATT; CDR2 reads SNEGSKA (reference sequence). DNA for the CDR3: TGCAGTGCTGTCCCGGGACAGGAGATTAACTATGGCTACACCTTC. Amino acid sequence: CSAVPGQEINYGYTF.

This clonotype was seen a handful of times. The chain joins TRBV3-1 to TRBJ2-1, with D tentatively TRBD1 or TRBD2 (5 bases each). V was shortened by 3 bases and J by 7 bases, with 16 bases between the two germline ends. This CDR3 contains 15 residues. Per the germline V gene, CDR1 is LGHDT and CDR2 is YNNKEL (reference sequence). For the CDR3, the DNA is TGTGCCAGCAGCCAGCCGGGACGGTCTCGGAATGAGCAGTTCTTC. Protein sequence: CASSQPGRSRNEQFF.

Concerning this clonotype: An end of the junction does not agree with germline; a read error may underlie this. This chain connects TRBV4-2 to TRBJ1-4, with 10 positions matching TRBD1. Germline V CDR1 and CDR2: LGHNA, YNFKEQ. This CDR3 has 18 residues. The CDR3 region is CASSQEGYRQGAGEKLFF. As DNA, the CDR3 is TGTGCCAGTAGCCAAGAAGGCTACCGACAGGGGGCGGGGGAAAAACTGTTTTTT.

This clonotype occurred a few times. The chain uses TRBV27 and TRBJ2-3, with 9 bases aligning to TRBD2. The CDR3 length is 18 residues. Germline V gene lookup returns CDR1 MNHEY and CDR2 SMNVEV (reference sequence). The ends lost 0 bases at V and 1 base at J; junction bases unmatched: 8. The CDR3 nucleotides are TGTGCCAGCAGTTTATCAGTGATTGCTAGCGGGGGCACAGATACGCAGTATTTT. Translating it yields CASSLSVIASGGTDTQYF.

The chain uses TRBV10-3 and TRBJ2-4; 9 nucleotides match TRBD1. The DNA matches TRBJ2-5 better at its end, which makes the J call doubtful. Germline V gene data show CDR1 as ENHRY and CDR2 as SYGVKD. There are 16 residues in the CDR3. The CDR3 region has the DNA TGTGCCATCAGTGAGTCCGAGGGACAGGGAGAGGAGACCCAGTACTTC. It yields the protein CAISESEGQGEETQYF.

The rearrangement uses TRBV24-1 and TRBJ2-1; 12 positions match TRBD1. The CDR3 covers 17 residues. J gave up 3 bases and V 3 bases, and 5 bases lay outside the gene matches. The germline gives CDR1 KGHDR, CDR2 SFDVKD. The CDR3 DNA sequence: TGTGCCACCAGTGATCGGGACAGGGGGCTGGTCTACAATGAGCAGTTCTTC. Protein product: CATSDRDRGLVYNEQFF.

As to this clonotype: Relative to the germline gene, one junction end is altered; a read error may explain this. The chain links TRBV3-1 to TRBJ1-1, with a weak D call TRBD1 (5 bases). The CDR3 covers 14 residues. Germline V CDR1 and CDR2: LGHDT, YNNKEL (reference sequence). CDR3: CASSQAGLNTEAFF. DNA for the CDR3: TGCGCCAGCAGCCAGGCAGGGCTTAACACTGAAGCTTTCTTT.

The gene calls are TRBV12-3 or TRBV12-4 and TRBJ1-1; D gene ambiguous. This CDR3 spans 13 amino acids. V lost 5 bases to trimming and J lost 3 bases, with 10 bases between them. CDR3 in amino acids: CASSPDWDTEAFF. CDR3 DNA sequence: TGTGCCAGCAGTCCGGACTGGGACACTGAAGCTTTCTTT.

This clonotype was detected a few times. The chain joins TRBV10-3 to TRBJ2-1; TRBD1 matches 7 bases. The germline gives CDR1 ENHRY, CDR2 SYGVKD. The CDR3 runs 14 residues. Trimming at V came to 8 bases and at J to 0 bases, leaving 4 bases not matched to a gene. CDR3 residues: CAISGQVSYNEQFF. The CDR3 DNA sequence: TGTGCCATCTCCGGACAGGTCTCCTACAATGAGCAGTTCTTC.

The chain uses TRBV7-2 and TRBJ1-4, with D uncertain. The V end lost 1 base, the J end lost 8 bases, and 8 bases lay between the germline ends. CDR3 length equals 13 residues. The germline gives CDR1 SGHTA, CDR2 FQGNSA. The CDR3 protein is CASSLDGMEKLFF. The CDR3 DNA reads TGTGCCAGCAGCTTAGACGGGATGGAAAAACTGTTTTTT.

CDR3 sequence (DNA): TGTGCCAGCAGCCTACGTGGGGAAAAACTGTTTTTT. This sequence encodes CASSLRGEKLFF. The gene calls are TRBV21-1 and TRBJ1-4; TRBD1, the D gene given by the table, was not confirmed from the DNA. TRBV21-1 has pseudogene status. The length of the CDR3 is 12 residues.